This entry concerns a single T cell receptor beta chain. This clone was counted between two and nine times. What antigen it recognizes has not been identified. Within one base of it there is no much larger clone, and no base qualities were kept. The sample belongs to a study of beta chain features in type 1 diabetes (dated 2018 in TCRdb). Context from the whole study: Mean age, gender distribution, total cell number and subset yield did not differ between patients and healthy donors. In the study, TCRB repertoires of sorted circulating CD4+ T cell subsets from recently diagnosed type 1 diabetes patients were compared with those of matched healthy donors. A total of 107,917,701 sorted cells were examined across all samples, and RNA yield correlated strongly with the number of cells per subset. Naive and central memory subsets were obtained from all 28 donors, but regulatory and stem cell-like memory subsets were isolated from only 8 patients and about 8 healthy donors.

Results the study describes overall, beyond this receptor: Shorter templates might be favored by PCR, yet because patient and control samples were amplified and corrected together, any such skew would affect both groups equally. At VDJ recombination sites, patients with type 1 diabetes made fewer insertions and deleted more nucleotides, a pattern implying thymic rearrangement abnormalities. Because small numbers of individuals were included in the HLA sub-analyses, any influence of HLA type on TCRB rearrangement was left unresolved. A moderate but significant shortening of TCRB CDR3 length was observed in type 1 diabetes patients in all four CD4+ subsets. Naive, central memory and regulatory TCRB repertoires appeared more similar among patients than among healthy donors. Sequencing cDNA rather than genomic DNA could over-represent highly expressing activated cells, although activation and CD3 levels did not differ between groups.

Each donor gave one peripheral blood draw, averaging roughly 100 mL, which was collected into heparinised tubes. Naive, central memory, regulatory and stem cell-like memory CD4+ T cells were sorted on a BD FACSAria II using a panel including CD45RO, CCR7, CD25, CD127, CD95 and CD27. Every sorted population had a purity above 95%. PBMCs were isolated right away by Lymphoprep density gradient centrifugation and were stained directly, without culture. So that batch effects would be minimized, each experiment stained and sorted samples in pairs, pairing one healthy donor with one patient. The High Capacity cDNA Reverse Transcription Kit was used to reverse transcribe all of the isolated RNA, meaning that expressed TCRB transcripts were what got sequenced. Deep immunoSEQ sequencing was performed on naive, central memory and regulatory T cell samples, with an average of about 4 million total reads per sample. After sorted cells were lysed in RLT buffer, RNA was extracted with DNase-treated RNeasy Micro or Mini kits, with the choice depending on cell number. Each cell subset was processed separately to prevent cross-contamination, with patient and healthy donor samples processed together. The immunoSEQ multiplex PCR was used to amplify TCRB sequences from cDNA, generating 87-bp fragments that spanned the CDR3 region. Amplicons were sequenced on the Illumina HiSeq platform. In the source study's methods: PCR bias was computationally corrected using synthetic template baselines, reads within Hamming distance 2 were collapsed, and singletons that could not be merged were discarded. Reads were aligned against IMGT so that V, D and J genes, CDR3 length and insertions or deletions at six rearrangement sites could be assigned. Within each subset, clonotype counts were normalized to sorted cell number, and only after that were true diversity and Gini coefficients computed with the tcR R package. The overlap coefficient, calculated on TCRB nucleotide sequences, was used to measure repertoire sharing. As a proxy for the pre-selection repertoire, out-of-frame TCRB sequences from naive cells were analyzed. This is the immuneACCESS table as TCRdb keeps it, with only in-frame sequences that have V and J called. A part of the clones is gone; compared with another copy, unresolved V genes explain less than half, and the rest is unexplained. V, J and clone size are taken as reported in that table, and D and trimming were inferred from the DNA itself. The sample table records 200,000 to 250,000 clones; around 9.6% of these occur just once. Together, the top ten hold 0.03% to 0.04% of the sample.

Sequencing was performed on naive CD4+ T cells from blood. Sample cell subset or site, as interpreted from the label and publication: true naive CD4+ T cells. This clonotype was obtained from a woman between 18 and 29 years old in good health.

This receptor has the CDR3 CAWSGTGHQPQHF. The DNA reads TGTGCCTGGAGCGGGACAGGGCATCAGCCCCAGCATTTT. Rearrangement joined TRBV30 to TRBJ1-5, with 9 junctional bases fitting TRBD1. Trimming accounts for 3 bases at V and 5 bases at J, while the number of junction bases matched to no gene is 2. Reading from cysteine to phenylalanine, the CDR3 counts 13 amino acids. Only CDR3 DNA remains: 39 bases, in frame from the first base. CDR1 and CDR2, looked up from the germline V gene (reference sequence), are GTSNPN and SVGIG.